This TCR beta chain was observed in a study of shared clonotypes between healthy human individuals. This table comes from immunoSEQ multiplex PCR, and its TCRdb copy is limited to in-frame clones, with some not included. The sample consists of about 120,000 clones, around 65% of them appearing once. Sequenced material: memory CD8+ T cells sorted from blood. Indicated subset: CD45RO+ cells pooled with CCR7-negative TemRA cells. This receptor was obtained from a woman aged 30 to 39 in good health.

Here the CDR3 DNA reads TGTGCCAGCAGCCTCACGGGACTAGCGGCCTACGAGCAGTACTTC. Its translation is CASSLTGLAAYEQYF. The gene calls are TRBV7-2 and TRBJ2-7; TRBD2 aligns across 11 bases. CDR1 SGHTA and CDR2 FQGNSA come from the germline V gene. V dropped 5 bases and J dropped 2; count of bases not matched to a gene: 5. CDR3 length: 15 residues.